This TCR beta chain was recorded in a study of T-cell memory formation after mild COVID-19. The trim removed 4 bases at V and 4 bases at J, leaving 4 bases unmatched. Per germline, CDR1 SSHAT and CDR2 FNYEAQ (reference sequence). The CDR3 is made up of 15 amino acids. TCRdb analysed the 5' RACE reads with MiXCR anew, one entry per CDR3 protein. The data hold 250,000 or so distinct CDR3 sequences, with more than 15% observed a single time. V gene TRBV7-7 combines with J gene TRBJ1-3, with 10 bases aligning to TRBD1. The sample comprised PBMCs or a T cell subset sorted from them (not recorded which). This clonotype was obtained from a man aged 18 to 35 who had mild COVID-19 (a few samples of this study predate the infection). Cell type and time point are not known. This CDR3 is CASSSDRGHGNTIYF. The CDR3 DNA follows: TGTGCCAGCAGCTCAGACAGGGGGCACGGAAACACCATATATTTT.